One T cell receptor beta chain is described in this entry. The length of the CDR3 is 14 residues. CDR1 SGHAT and CDR2 FQDESV come from the germline V gene (reference sequence). The V segment lost 6 bases and the J segment 2 bases; nucleotides outside the gene matches: 7. This entry belongs to a study of T cell changes during pregnancy in multiple sclerosis. Data came from immunoSEQ multiplex PCR; TCRdb stores just in-frame clones and leaves some out. The sample records fewer than 140,000 clones, about 89% being singletons. The input for sequencing was peripheral blood, taken before pregnancy. This sequence was found in a female donor with multiple sclerosis, enrolled in a pregnancy study. The chain carries TRBV11-1 and TRBJ2-7; 7 nucleotides agree with TRBD1. The CDR3 coding sequence is TGTGCCAGCAGTTATAAGACAGGGCCCTACGAGCAGTACTTC. This encodes CASSYKTGPYEQYF.